Below, 14 T cell receptor beta chains from the same sample are listed, as sequenced in a study of cytomegalovirus exposure and HLA in healthy donors. Using immunoSEQ multiplex PCR, the repertoire was profiled, and TCRdb retains in-frame clones only, with some absent. The sample holds under 65,000 clones, about nine tenths seen once. The sequenced sample consisted of PBMCs. Source of these receptors: a woman aged 18 to 35 in good health and CMV-seropositive.

The chain combines TRBV6-5 with TRBJ1-5, with TRBD1 matching over 7 bases. Germline assignment: CDR1 MNHEY and CDR2 SVGAGI. The CDR3 has 14 amino acids. Trimming cost V 6 bases and J 4 bases; bases outside gene matches: 6. CDR3 nucleotides: TGTGCCAGCAGCGGGGACAGCGAAAATCAGCCCCAGCATTTT. Its translation is CASSGDSENQPQHF.

The CDR3: CASSSGGGATGELFF. The CDR3 region has the DNA TGTGCCAGCAGCTCAGGGGGCGGTGCCACCGGGGAGCTGTTTTTT. The chain links TRBV5-4 to TRBJ2-2; 8 bases fit TRBD1. This CDR3 contains 15 residues. Germline-derived CDR1 and CDR2 are SGHNT and YYREEE (reference sequence). The junction had 5 bases not matched to a gene; V was cut back by 3 bases and J by 4 bases.

The rearrangement uses TRBV28 and TRBJ2-6, with a possible D match to TRBD1 (5 bases). CDR3 length: 17 residues. V lost 6 bases and J 1 base, leaving 16 bases between the germline ends. CDR1 MDHEN and CDR2 SYDVKM come from the germline V gene. CDR3 residues: CASSMAQGGSGANVLTF. For the CDR3, the DNA is TGTGCCAGCAGCATGGCGCAGGGTGGTTCTGGGGCCAACGTCCTGACTTTC.

The V call is TRBV14, the J call TRBJ2-1, with 7 bases fitting TRBD1. J lost 7 bases, V lost 1 base, and 4 bases had no gene match. The V gene's germline CDR1 is SGHDN and CDR2 FVKESK. The CDR3 totals 14 residues. This CDR3 reads CASSQASQGNEQFF. DNA for the CDR3: TGTGCCAGCAGCCAAGCATCACAGGGGAATGAGCAGTTCTTC. Filled out from reference TRBV14 and TRBJ2-1, the complete variable domain reads EAGVTQFPSHSVIEKGQTVTLRCDPISGHDNLYWYRRVMGKEIKFLLHFVKESKQDESGMPNNRFLAERTGGTYSTLKVQPAELEDSGVYFCASSQASQGNEQFFGPGTRLTVL.

This sequence joins TRBV5-5 and TRBJ2-2, with D tentatively TRBD1 (7 bases). CDR3 size: 16 residues. V lost 4 bases and J lost 4, with 17 bases in between. Germline assignment: CDR1 SGHKS and CDR2 YYEKEE (reference sequence). In DNA, the CDR3 is TGTGCCAGCAGCCTACGCGGGACAGCCACCACCGGGGAGCTGTTTTTT. Its translation: CASSLRGTATTGELFF.

This clone was seen a single time. The rearrangement uses TRBV9 and TRBJ1-4, with 9 bases that match TRBD1. This CDR3 has 17 amino acids. V dropped 4 bases and J dropped 5; count of bases not matched to a gene: 12. Germline CDR1 and CDR2: SGDLS and YYNGEE. The chain's CDR3 is CASSSRDRALGNEKLFF. The CDR3 region has the DNA TGTGCCAGCAGCAGCCGGGACAGGGCACTTGGAAATGAAAAACTGTTTTTT.

V and J are TRBV28 and TRBJ2-3; tentative D call: TRBD1 (6 bases). V gave up 3 bases and J gave up 3 bases, with 13 bases separating them. The CDR3 totals 15 residues. Germline values: CDR1 MDHEN, CDR2 SYDVKM. In DNA form, the CDR3 reads TGTGCCAGCAGTTTCAGGCAGGGGCTGACAGATACGCAGTATTTT. This gives the protein CASSFRQGLTDTQYF.

The V and J genes are TRBV2 and TRBJ1-2, with 7 positions matching TRBD1. The CDR3 covers 15 residues. Germline V gene lookup returns CDR1 SNHLY and CDR2 FYNNEI. The V segment lost 5 bases and the J segment 1 base; nucleotides outside the gene matches: 7. CDR3 coding DNA: TGTGCCAGCAGTTCCAGGGACAGCGTTAACTATGGCTACACCTTC. As protein: CASSSRDSVNYGYTF.

V and J are TRBV14 and TRBJ2-7; TRBD1 agrees at 9 bases. Per germline, CDR1 SGHDN and CDR2 FVKESK. CDR3 length: 17 residues. V lost 4 bases, J lost 2 bases, and 12 bases stayed unmatched. DNA for the CDR3: TGTGCCAGCAGCCCCCTCACAGGGGGCAGCCGTCCCTACGAGCAGTACTTC. Its translation: CASSPLTGGSRPYEQYF.

The gene calls are TRBV7-2 and TRBJ2-3; TRBD1 is a possible D gene (6 bases). Between the trimmed V and J ends, which lost 5 bases and 0 bases, there was a span of 15 bases. The CDR3 is 16 amino acids. Germline CDR1 is SGHTA and CDR2 is FQGNSA. DNA of the CDR3: TGTGCCAGCAGCCAACTAGGACAGCTTAGCACAGATACGCAGTATTTT. Protein product: CASSQLGQLSTDTQYF.

The V call is TRBV7-9, the J call TRBJ2-4; 11 nucleotides match TRBD1. CDR1 is SEHNR, CDR2 FQNEAQ, per germline (reference sequence). The V segment lost 3 bases and the J segment 0 bases; nucleotides outside the gene matches: 4. The CDR3 has 17 residues. This CDR3 is CASSFVGTGGAKNIQYF. CDR3 nucleotide sequence: TGTGCCAGCAGCTTTGTCGGGACAGGGGGAGCCAAAAACATTCAGTACTTC.

The CDR3 DNA is TGTGCCTGGAGTGTACTTAGCGGGGGGATGGAGACCCAGTACTTC. It codes for CAWSVLSGGMETQYF. J is TRBJ2-5 and V is TRBV30, with TRBD2 matching 10 bases. The CDR3 has 15 amino acids. Germline-derived CDR1 and CDR2 are GTSNPN and SVGIG (reference sequence). V gave up 0 bases and J gave up 5 bases; unmatched junction bases: 6. Using reference TRBV30 and TRBJ2-5 for the parts outside the CDR3, the full variable domain is SQTIHQWPATLVQPVGSPLSLECTVEGTSNPNLYWYRQAAGRGLQLLFYSVGIGQISSEVPQNLSASRPQDRQFILSSKKLLLSDSGFYLCAWSVLSGGMETQYFGPGTRLLVL.

The rearrangement links TRBV11-2 to TRBJ2-2; the match to TRBD1 covers 7 bases. CDR1 is SGHAT and CDR2 is FQNNGV in the germline V gene. The junction had 5 bases not matched to a gene; V was cut back by 3 bases and J by 4 bases. The CDR3 spans 15 residues. This CDR3 is CASSLTGTATGELFF. Here the CDR3 DNA reads TGTGCCAGCAGCTTGACCGGGACAGCCACCGGGGAGCTGTTTTTT.

The CDR3 region is CASSFKTVDRVGNTIYF. CDR3 DNA sequence: TGTGCCAGCAGCTTCAAAACGGTGGACAGGGTTGGAAACACCATATATTTT. This chain connects TRBV7-9 to TRBJ1-3, with 8 bases lining up with TRBD1. This CDR3 region has 17 residues. The trim removed 3 bases at V and 3 bases at J, leaving 10 bases unmatched. Germline V gene sequence: CDR1 SEHNR, CDR2 FQNEAQ (reference sequence).